This TCR beta chain was sequenced for a study of blood T cell repertoires in COVID-19. On the study more broadly: The analysed material was cDNA or gDNA that came from T cells, B-cell-depleted T cells, or PBMCs.

The table came from immunoSEQ multiplex PCR; TCRdb's copy has only in-frame clones and leaves some out. The table has 150,000 to 250,000 clones, 70% to 80% seen once; the top ten hold less than 7%. The V end lost 3 bases, the J end lost 5 bases, and 20 bases lay between the germline ends. The CDR3 has 17 residues. CDR1 LNHDA and CDR2 SQIVND come from the germline V gene (reference sequence). Input material: peripheral blood. The receptor's source is a woman aged 35 to 49 with COVID-19, enrolled during active disease. J is TRBJ2-1 and V is TRBV19; a weak D match, TRBD1 (5 bases). As DNA, the CDR3 is TGTGCCAGTAGTATTTTCGTCAGGGCAGCGCTCAACAATGAGCAGTTCTTC. Protein sequence: CASSIFVRAALNNEQFF.